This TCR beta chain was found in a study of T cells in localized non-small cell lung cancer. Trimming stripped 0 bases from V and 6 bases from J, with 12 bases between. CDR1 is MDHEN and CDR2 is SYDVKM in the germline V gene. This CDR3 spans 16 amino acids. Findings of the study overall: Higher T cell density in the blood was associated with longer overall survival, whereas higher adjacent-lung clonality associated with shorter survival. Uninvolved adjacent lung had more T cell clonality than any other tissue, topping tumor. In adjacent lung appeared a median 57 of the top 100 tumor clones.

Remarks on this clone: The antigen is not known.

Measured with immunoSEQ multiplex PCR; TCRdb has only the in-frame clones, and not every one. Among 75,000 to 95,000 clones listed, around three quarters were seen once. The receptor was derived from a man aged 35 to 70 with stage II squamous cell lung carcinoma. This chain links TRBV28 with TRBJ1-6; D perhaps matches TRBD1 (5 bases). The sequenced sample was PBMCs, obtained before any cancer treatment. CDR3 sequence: CASSLWEGRVNSPLHF. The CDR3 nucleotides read TGTGCCAGCAGTTTATGGGAAGGCAGGGTTAATTCACCCCTCCACTTT.